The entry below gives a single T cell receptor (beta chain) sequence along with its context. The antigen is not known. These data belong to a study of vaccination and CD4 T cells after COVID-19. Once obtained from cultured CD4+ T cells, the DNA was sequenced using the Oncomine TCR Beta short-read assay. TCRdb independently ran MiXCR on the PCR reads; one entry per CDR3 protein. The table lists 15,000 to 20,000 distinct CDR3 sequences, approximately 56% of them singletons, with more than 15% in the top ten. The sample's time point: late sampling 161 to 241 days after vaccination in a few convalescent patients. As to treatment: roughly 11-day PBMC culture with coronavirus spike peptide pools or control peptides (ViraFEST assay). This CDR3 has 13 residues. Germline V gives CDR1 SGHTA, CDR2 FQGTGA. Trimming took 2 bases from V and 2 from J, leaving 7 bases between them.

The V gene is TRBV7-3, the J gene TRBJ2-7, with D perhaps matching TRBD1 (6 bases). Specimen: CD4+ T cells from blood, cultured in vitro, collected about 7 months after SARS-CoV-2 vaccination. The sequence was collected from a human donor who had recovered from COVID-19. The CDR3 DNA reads TGTGCCAGCAGCTTATCAGGGGCCTACGAGCAGTACTTC. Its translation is CASSLSGAYEQYF.